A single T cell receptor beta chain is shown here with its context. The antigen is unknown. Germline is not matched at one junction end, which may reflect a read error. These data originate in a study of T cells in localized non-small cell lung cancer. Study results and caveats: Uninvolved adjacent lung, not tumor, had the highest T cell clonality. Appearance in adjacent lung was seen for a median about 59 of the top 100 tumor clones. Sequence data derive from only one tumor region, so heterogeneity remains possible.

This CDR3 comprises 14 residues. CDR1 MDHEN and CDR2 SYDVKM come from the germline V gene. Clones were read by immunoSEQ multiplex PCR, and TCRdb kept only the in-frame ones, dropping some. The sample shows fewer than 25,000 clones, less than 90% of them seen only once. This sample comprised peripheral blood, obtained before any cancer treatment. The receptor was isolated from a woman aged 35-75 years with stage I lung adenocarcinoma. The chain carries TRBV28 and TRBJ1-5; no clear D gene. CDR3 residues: CVSSPRNSNQPQHF. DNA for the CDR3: TGTGTCAGCAGTCCTCGGAATAGCAATCAGCCCCAGCATTTT. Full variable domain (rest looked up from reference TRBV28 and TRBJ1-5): DVKVTQSSRYLVKRTGEKVFLECVQDMDHENMFWYRQDPGLGLRLIYFSYDVKMKEKGDIPEGYSVSREKKERFSLILESASTNQTSMYLCVSSPRNSNQPQHFGDGTRLSIL.